The source of this T cell receptor (beta chain) is a study of T cells after yellow fever vaccination. Germline V CDR1 and CDR2: SGHRS, YFSETQ. The CDR3 has 13 amino acids. V lost 4 bases to trimming and J lost 9 bases, with 14 bases between them. TCRdb fed the 5' RACE reads into MiXCR, producing one record per CDR3 protein. Of more than 350,000 distinct CDR3 sequences listed, more than 9% are singletons. The sequence derives from a man aged 18 to 29 who received the YFV17D yellow fever vaccine. The chain uses TRBV5-1 and TRBJ2-1; D unclear. The sample here was PBMCs, taken on the day of the first yellow fever vaccination. The CDR3 nucleotides read TGCGCCAGCAGCCAACTGCCGGGCGGTGAGCAGTTCTTC. Its translation: CASSQLPGGEQFF.